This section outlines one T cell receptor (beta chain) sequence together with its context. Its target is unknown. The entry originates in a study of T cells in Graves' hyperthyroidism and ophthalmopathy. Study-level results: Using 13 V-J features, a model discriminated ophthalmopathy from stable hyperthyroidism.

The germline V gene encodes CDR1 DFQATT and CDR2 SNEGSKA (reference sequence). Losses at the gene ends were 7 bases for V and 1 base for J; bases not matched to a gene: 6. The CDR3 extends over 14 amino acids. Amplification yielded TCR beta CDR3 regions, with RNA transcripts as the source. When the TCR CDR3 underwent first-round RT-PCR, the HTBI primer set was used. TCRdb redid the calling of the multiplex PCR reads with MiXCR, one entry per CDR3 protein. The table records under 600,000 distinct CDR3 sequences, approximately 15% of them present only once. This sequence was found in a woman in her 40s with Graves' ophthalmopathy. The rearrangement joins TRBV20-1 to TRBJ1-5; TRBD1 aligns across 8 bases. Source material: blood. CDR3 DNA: TGCAGTGTCCCGGACAGGGAAAGCAATCAGCCCCAGCATTTT. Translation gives CSVPDRESNQPQHF.